The 2 T cell receptor beta chains in this list originate from one sample, sequenced in a study of T cells in women clearing cervical HPV infection. Sequenced by immunoSEQ multiplex PCR; TCRdb stores in-frame clones only, minus some. The sample totals approximately 44,000 clones. The source material was blood buffy coat. The receptors derive from a woman between 18 and 70 years old with a cervical HPV16 infection that either progressed to CIN3+ or cleared (not recorded which).

The CDR3 protein is CASSLRTGSNQPQHF. The sequenced part of the CDR3 DNA is TGCGCCAGCAGCCTAAGGACAGGGTCGAATCAGCCC. This chain joins TRBV4-1 and TRBJ1-5, with TRBD1 identical over 8 bases. The CDR3 end lies 3 residues beyond the end of the read and is filled in from the germline J gene. V was pared by 4 bases and J by 4 bases, with 6 bases of the junction left unmatched. Germline CDR1 and CDR2: MGHRA and YSYEKL. The length of the CDR3 is 15 residues.

In regard to this clone: The observed sequence ends 3 residues before the CDR3 terminus, with the missing tail filled in from the germline J gene. The chain combines TRBV5-1 with TRBJ2-5; 10 bases match TRBD2. The CDR3 length is 17 residues. The germline V gene encodes CDR1 SGHRS and CDR2 YFSETQ. The J segment lost 2 bases and the V segment lost 0 bases, leaving 7 bases of the junction unmatched. The sequenced CDR3 bases are TGCGCCAGCAGCTTGGGCCCTAGCGGGGGCATACAAGAGACC. Translating it yields CASSLGPSGGIQET. The whole CDR3 sequence reads CASSLGPSGGIQETQYF.